This T cell receptor (beta chain) was captured by sequencing in a study of memory CD4+ T cells and cytomegalovirus serostatus. The data were produced by immunoSEQ multiplex PCR, yet TCRdb's version contains in-frame clones alone and is incomplete. This table has some 57,000 clones, approximately 80% appearing once. Single viable CD3+CD4+CD8-CD45RO+ cells were sorted as the memory CD4+ T cells. This CDR3 has 14 amino acids. Germline trimming cut 5 bases from V and 2 bases from J; bases unmatched to any gene: 5. Per germline, CDR1 MNHNS and CDR2 SASEGT. The source is an adult in good health and CMV-seronegative. Sequencing input: memory CD4+ T cells from blood. The V gene is TRBV6-1, the J gene TRBJ1-2, with 7 positions matching TRBD1. CDR3 in DNA: TGTGCCAGCAGTCCGGGACAGCGAAACTATGGCTACACCTTC. It yields the protein CASSPGQRNYGYTF.